This TCR beta chain derives from a study of cytomegalovirus exposure and HLA in healthy donors. The PCR used 60 Vbeta and 13 Jbeta primers. Original data processing: In a later analysis, around 10 million of approximately 86 million unique beta chains occurred in at least two donors. TCRdb keeps only in-frame clones here, not all; method: immunoSEQ multiplex PCR. For V, J and clone size, that table is used; D and trimming come from the DNA. This table has some 200,000 clones, roughly 9.5% appearing once. CDR3 length: 18 amino acids. The TCR was taken from a woman aged 25 to 39 in good health and CMV-seropositive. Source material: PBMCs. The chain combines TRBV21-1 with TRBJ2-7; TRBD2 reflects the table's D call only, with no check against the DNA. TRBV21-1 is a documented pseudogene. The CDR3 loop reads CASSKEGEGGVSSYEQYF. CDR3 bases: TGTGCCAGCAGCAAAGAGGGAGAGGGCGGGGTTTCCTCCTACGAGCAGTACTTC.